This T cell receptor (beta chain) was identified in a study of OX40 agonist ivuxolimab in advanced cancers. The overall study: In this cohort, patients received ivuxolimab, an agonistic anti-OX40 (CD134) antibody. People in dose escalation had one of these cancers: hepatocellular carcinoma, melanoma, renal cell or head and neck cancer. Allowance was made for prior anti-PD-1, anti-PD-L1 or anti-CTLA-4 therapy, and about 37% had some. Study-wide findings and caveats: At 0.1 to 3.0 mg/kg, CD4+ and CD8+ blood T cells expanded clonally by week 6.

Sequenced by immunoSEQ multiplex PCR; TCRdb stores in-frame clones only, minus some. Of around 80,000 clones listed, approximately 84% are singletons. Worth noting for this clone: Its antigen is unknown.

The TCR originated in an adult with an advanced solid tumor such as melanoma, head and neck, liver or kidney cancer. Sample: CD4+ or CD8+ T cells sorted from blood, taken in a trial of the OX40 agonist ivuxolimab.

The CDR3 DNA reads as TGTGCCAGCAGTTCCGGGGGACAGGGAGTATATGGCTACACCTTC. Its translation: CASSSGGQGVYGYTF. The chain employs TRBV6-6 and TRBJ1-2, with 9 bases that match TRBD1. Trimming cost V 4 bases and J 5 bases; bases outside gene matches: 8. Germline-derived CDR1 and CDR2 are MNHNY and SVGAGI (reference sequence). CDR3 length: 15 amino acids.